The 25 T cell receptor beta chains listed next were all sequenced from one sample in a study of shared clonotypes between healthy human individuals. The table came from immunoSEQ multiplex PCR; TCRdb's copy has only in-frame clones and leaves some out. The sample comprises roughly 500,000 clones, around 85% of which are singletons, and about 13% rests with the top ten. The sequencing input was PBMCs. Receptors were obtained from a woman aged 35 to 49 in good health. Some clones in this sample may be carry-over from other donors' samples.

On this clone: Other DNA sequences in this sample translate to the same CDR3. V is TRBV27 and J is TRBJ1-2, with a tentative D call TRBD1 (5 bases). The CDR3 consists of 15 residues. Germline assignment: CDR1 MNHEY and CDR2 SMNVEV (reference sequence). Trimming pared 0 bases from V and 0 bases from J, leaving 8 bases between. DNA of the CDR3: TGTGCCAGCAGTTTATCAAGAGGGGCTAACTATGGCTACACCTTC. Translating it yields CASSLSRGANYGYTF.

This chain joins TRBV19 and TRBJ1-1; perhaps TRBD1 as D (5 bases). CDR3 length: 16 amino acids. Germline assignment: CDR1 LNHDA and CDR2 SQIVND (reference sequence). The V and J ends lost 3 bases and 4 bases respectively, with 18 bases between them. The DNA of the CDR3 is TGTGCCAGTAGTATCCCGTCGGGGGGGATCGGCACTGAAGCTTTCTTT. This encodes CASSIPSGGIGTEAFF.

The rearrangement uses TRBV6-5 and TRBJ1-1; D is ambiguous. V dropped 7 bases and J dropped 2 bases, with 17 bases sitting between them. This CDR3 has 15 residues. Germline V gene lookup returns CDR1 MNHEY and CDR2 SVGAGI. CDR3 in amino acids: CASIPLSGVNTEAFF. As DNA, the CDR3 is TGTGCCAGCATCCCGCTCTCGGGAGTTAACACTGAAGCTTTCTTT.

Concerning this clone itself: This sequence is one base from a far larger clone and is likely a read error. The V call is TRBV7-9, the J call TRBJ2-2, with D unresolved. The germline V gene has CDR1 SEHNR and CDR2 FQNEAQ (reference sequence). The V end lost 3 bases, the J end lost 3 bases, and 5 bases lay between the germline ends. The CDR3 consists of 13 residues. The CDR3 loop reads CASSFGYTGELFF. In DNA form, the CDR3 reads TGTGCCAGCAGCTTTGGTTACACCGGGGAGCTGTTTTTT.

The V and J genes are TRBV18 and TRBJ1-1, with a tentative D call TRBD1 (5 bases). The V end was cut by 3 bases, the J end by 10 bases, with 18 bases between. CDR1 KGHSH and CDR2 LQKENI come from the germline V gene. This CDR3 comprises 14 residues. The DNA of the CDR3 is TGTGCCAGCTCACCCAGGGACGGAGGAATCGGAGCTTTCTTT. It is translated as CASSPRDGGIGAFF. The entire variable domain, with the rest obtained from reference TRBV18 and TRBJ1-1, is as follows: NAGVMQNPRHLVRRRGQEARLRCSPMKGHSHVYWYRQLPEEGLKFMVYLQKENIIDESGMPKERFSAEFPKEGPSILRIQQVVRGDSAAYFCASSPRDGGIGAFFGQGTRLTVV.

Worth noting for this clone: Other DNA sequences from this sample encode an identical CDR3 as well. V gene TRBV19 combines with J gene TRBJ1-5, with no clear D. Germline CDR1 LNHDA, CDR2 SQIVND (reference sequence). The CDR3 is made up of 15 amino acids. Between the trimmed V and J ends, which lost 11 bases and 1 base, there was a span of 18 bases. The CDR3 DNA reads as TGTGCCCGAACGAGGACGGCTGAGAGCAATCAGCCCCAGCATTTT. Translation: CARTRTAESNQPQHF.

The chain employs TRBV2 and TRBJ2-7; perhaps TRBD1 as D (7 bases). V dropped 6 bases and J dropped 7 bases, with 22 bases sitting between them. There are 15 residues in the CDR3. CDR1 SNHLY and CDR2 FYNNEI come from the germline V gene. This chain's CDR3 is CASSTRTGLKGEQYF. In nucleotides, the CDR3 is TGTGCCAGCAGCACAAGGACAGGACTAAAAGGGGAGCAGTACTTC.

With respect to this clone: Different DNA sequences within this sample yield the same CDR3. The V gene is TRBV7-9, the J gene TRBJ1-3, with D perhaps matching TRBD1 (6 bases). Germline V lookup: CDR1 SEHNR, CDR2 FQNEAQ (reference sequence). V was cut by 5 bases and J by 0 bases, with 8 bases left in between. This CDR3 is 14 amino acids long. The CDR3 DNA reads TGTGCCAGCAGCCTACAGGGCTCTGGAAACACCATATATTTT. It translates to CASSLQGSGNTIYF.

This clone was recorded once. This sequence joins TRBV7-6 and TRBJ2-7, with 7 bases matching TRBD2. Looked up from germline, CDR1 is SGHVS and CDR2 is FNYEAQ. The CDR3 runs 13 residues. Unmatched junction bases numbered 8, after V lost 5 bases and J lost 7 bases. CDR3 in amino acids: CASSQSGGVEQYF. Here the CDR3 DNA reads TGTGCCAGCAGCCAGTCGGGGGGTGTTGAGCAGTACTTC.

The chain links TRBV5-1 to TRBJ2-5; unclear D gene. V was clipped by 0 bases and J by 1 base, with 7 bases between them. In germline, CDR1 is SGHRS, CDR2 YFSETQ. This CDR3 region has 14 residues. The CDR3 sequence: CASSLGPSQETQYF. The CDR3 nucleotides read TGCGCCAGCAGCTTGGGCCCCTCCCAAGAGACCCAGTACTTC. Based on the CDR3 plus reference TRBV5-1 and TRBJ2-5, the full variable domain is KAGVTQTPRYLIKTRGQQVTLSCSPISGHRSVSWYQQTPGQGLQFLFEYFSETQRNKGNFPGRFSGRQFSNSRSEMNVSTLELGDSALYLCASSLGPSQETQYFGPGTRLLVL.

On this clone: It differs at one base from a far larger clone, so likely a read error. The chain has TRBV18 and TRBJ2-5; TRBD1 agrees at 8 bases. The J call may be incorrect, as the DNA end agrees better with TRBJ2-7. The CDR3 is 17 amino acids. The germline CDR1 and CDR2 sequences are KGHSH and LQKENI. CDR3 sequence: CASSPSPVGQGAGEQYF. The CDR3 coding sequence is TGTGCCAGCTCACCAAGTCCGGTCGGGCAGGGGGCCGGCGAGCAGTACTTC.

This rearrangement joins TRBV9 to TRBJ2-7; D gene uncertain. Between the trimmed V and J ends, which lost 2 bases and 7 bases, there was a span of 13 bases. The CDR3 extends over 13 amino acids. Germline V lookup: CDR1 SGDLS, CDR2 YYNGEE. The CDR3 protein is CASSVDGVLEQYF. The CDR3 region has the DNA TGTGCCAGCAGCGTCGACGGTGTGTTGGAGCAGTACTTC.

This clone has only one observation. The V and J genes are TRBV2 and TRBJ2-7; D is possibly TRBD2 (5 bases). Germline lookup yields CDR1 SNHLY and CDR2 FYNNEI. The V and J ends lost 7 bases and 6 bases respectively, with 10 bases between them. This CDR3 is built from 11 residues. CDR3: CASKGVGEQYF. The CDR3, as DNA: TGTGCCAGCAAGGGAGTGGGCGAGCAGTACTTC.

This clone occurred a few times. The chain links TRBV2 to TRBJ2-1; the match to TRBD1 covers 11 bases. After removal of 7 bases from V and 8 bases from J, the junction contained 7 bases not matched to a gene. This CDR3 is 14 amino acids long. Germline-derived CDR1 and CDR2 are SNHLY and FYNNEI. The CDR3 here is CASMPGQGGDEQFF. The CDR3, as DNA: TGTGCCAGCATGCCGGGACAGGGGGGCGATGAGCAGTTCTTC.

As concerns this clone: Given a much more abundant clone one base away, this may be a read error. Other nucleotide sequences in the sample specify the same CDR3. This chain links TRBV7-2 with TRBJ2-3; TRBD2 agrees at 12 bases. CDR3 length equals 17 residues. CDR1 and CDR2 from the germline V gene are SGHTA and FQGNSA. V was pared by 5 bases and J by 6 bases, with 12 bases of the junction left unmatched. CDR3 residues: CASSRISSGRAADTQYF. CDR3 nucleotide sequence: TGTGCCAGCAGCAGAATTTCTAGCGGGAGGGCCGCGGATACGCAGTATTTT.

About this clone: One base separates it from a far larger clone, so it is likely a read error. This chain connects TRBV2 to TRBJ2-7; TRBD2 matches 8 bases. Germline V CDR1 and CDR2: SNHLY, FYNNEI. This CDR3 is 13 amino acids long. DNA for the CDR3: TGTGCCAGCAGTGCGGGAGGGGCCTACGGGCAGTACTTC. Encoded protein: CASSAGGAYGQYF.

Notes on this clone: This probably arose from a read error, given a far larger clone one base away. Distinct nucleotide sequences in the sample also encode this CDR3. This sequence joins TRBV4-3 and TRBJ2-7; TRBD1 aligns across 7 bases. Germline lookup yields CDR1 LGHNA and CDR2 YSLEER. The CDR3 sequence is 15 residues long. V gave up 0 bases and J gave up 6 bases; unmatched junction bases: 8. CDR3 nucleotide sequence: TGCGCCAGCAGCCAAGATCCCCGTGACAGGGTCGAGCAGTACTTC. Protein: CASSQDPRDRVEQYF.

For this clone: Only one base separates this from a far larger clonotype, so it likely reflects a read error. The V and J genes are TRBV30 and TRBJ2-5; 9 bases are shared with TRBD1. CDR1 and CDR2 (germline): GTSNPN, SVGIG (reference sequence). V was clipped by 1 base and J by 4 bases; unmatched bases: 7. The CDR3 has 15 residues. In DNA, the CDR3 is TGTGCCTGGAGTGGGGGACAGGGCGCCCGAGAGACCCAGTACTTC. This sequence encodes CAWSGGQGARETQYF.

This clone has only a few counts. This likely came from a read error, as a far larger clone is one base away. This sample includes further DNA sequences coding for the same CDR3. The CDR3 sequence is CASSLGSSAGELFF. The CDR3 DNA reads as TGTGCTAGCAGCTTAGGGAGTAGCGCCGGGGAGCTGTTTTTT. V is TRBV7-3 and J is TRBJ2-2; TRBD2 might be the D (5 bases). The CDR3 is 14 amino acids. Germline V gene data show CDR1 as SGHTA and CDR2 as FQGTGA.

On this clone itself: A single base separates this from a much larger clone, so it may be a read error. Other DNA sequences in this sample translate to the same CDR3. In nucleotides, the CDR3 is TGCGCCAGCAGCCCAGGAGGTAGCGGGACGAATAATGAGCAGTTCTTC. Its protein is CASSPGGSGTNNEQFF. The rearrangement links TRBV7-2 to TRBJ2-1, with 8 bases matching TRBD2. CDR1 and CDR2 from the germline V gene are SGHTA and FQGNSA. This CDR3 contains 16 residues.

To note about this clone: One base separates it from a far larger clone, so it is likely a read error. The chain uses TRBV4-2 and TRBJ1-2, with no clear D. The CDR3 sequence is 14 residues long. CDR1 and CDR2 from the germline V gene are LGHNA and YNFKEQ. Between the trimmed V and J ends, which lost 5 bases and 5 bases, there was a span of 15 bases. The CDR3 loop is CASSSRKDRYGYTF. In DNA form, the CDR3 reads TGTGCCAGCAGCTCCCGCAAGGATCGGTATGGCTACACCTTC.

The chain couples TRBV27 to TRBJ2-7; TRBD2 aligns across 15 bases. V was clipped by 7 bases and J by 7 bases; unmatched bases: 17. Germline assignment: CDR1 MNHEY and CDR2 SMNVEV (reference sequence). The CDR3 runs 18 residues. CDR3: CASNTLGLAGGRLREQYF. In nucleotides, the CDR3 is TGTGCCAGCAACACCTTGGGACTAGCGGGAGGCCGGTTGAGGGAGCAGTACTTC.

On this clone itself: A far larger clone is one base from this, pointing to a likely read error. Other DNA sequences in this specimen translate into the identical CDR3. J is TRBJ2-6 and V is TRBV4-1; 7 positions agree with TRBD1. The length of the CDR3 is 22 residues. Germline V gene sequence: CDR1 MGHRA, CDR2 YSYEKL. V was clipped by 3 bases and J by 0 bases; unmatched bases: 20. In DNA, the CDR3 is TGCGCCAGCAGCCAGGGTACAGGGCAGGGGGTGGTCGTAATCTCTGGGGCCAACGTCCTGACTTTC. As protein: CASSQGTGQGVVVISGANVLTF.

This clone has a count of ten or more. V and J are TRBV11-1 and TRBJ1-2, with 7 bases matching TRBD1. The CDR3 sequence is 13 residues long. Trimming removed 2 bases from V and 3 bases from J; junction bases left unmatched: 0. Germline assignment: CDR1 SGHAT and CDR2 FQDESV (reference sequence). This chain's CDR3 is CASSLQGDYGYTF. CDR3 DNA: TGTGCCAGCAGCTTACAGGGGGACTATGGCTACACCTTC.

The rearrangement joins TRBV19 to TRBJ2-7; the D gene is possibly TRBD2 (5 bases). Germline CDR1 LNHDA, CDR2 SQIVND (reference sequence). V was pared by 6 bases and J by 3 bases, with 21 bases between. This CDR3 has 16 amino acids. CDR3 nucleotides: TGTGCCAGTAGACCAGCCGGAGGCCTATGGAGCTACGAGCAGTACTTC. Its translation: CASRPAGGLWSYEQYF.